This passage covers 23 T cell receptor beta chains from one sample sequenced in a study of blood T cells in healthy people across ages. Using a J-beta primer mix together with a sample-barcoded 5' primer, a second PCR was run for about 6 to 12 cycles. TCRdb used MiXCR to reprocess the 5' RACE reads, holding one entry per CDR3 protein. The data show 1.5 million or so distinct CDR3 sequences, roughly 45% seen once. The sequenced material came from blood. Receptor source: a woman under 30 in good health.

The rearrangement joins TRBV5-1 to TRBJ2-3; D possibly corresponds to TRBD2 (7 bases). The germline V gene encodes CDR1 SGHRS and CDR2 YFSETQ. The CDR3 consists of 16 residues. Deletions cut 1 base from V and 5 bases from J, with 17 bases between. CDR3 in amino acids: CASSLRAGARGDTQYF. The DNA of the CDR3 is TGCGCCAGCAGCTTGCGCGCGGGGGCCCGGGGAGATACGCAGTATTTT.

This clonotype was counted once. V gene TRBV7-2 combines with J gene TRBJ2-1; D is ambiguous. Germline V CDR1 and CDR2: SGHTA, FQGNSA. V gave up 1 base and J gave up 9 bases, with 7 bases separating them. The CDR3 runs to 12 residues. The CDR3 is CASSLVCGEQFF. The CDR3 nucleotides read TGTGCCAGCAGCTTAGTCTGCGGTGAGCAGTTCTTC.

V and J are TRBV6-1 and TRBJ2-1; D is unresolved. The V end lost 0 bases, the J end lost 10 bases, and 7 bases lay between the germline ends. The CDR3 sequence is 12 residues long. CDR1 is MNHNS and CDR2 is SASEGT in the germline V gene. The CDR3 bases are TGTGCCAGCAGTGAAGCGTCTTGGGAGCAGTTCTTC. This gives the protein CASSEASWEQFF.

J is TRBJ2-1 and V is TRBV2; possibly TRBD1 for D (7 bases). V was shortened by 7 bases and J by 0 bases, with 16 bases between the two germline ends. CDR1 SNHLY and CDR2 FYNNEI come from the germline V gene. This CDR3 contains 16 residues. CDR3 amino acids: CASTQQGRGSYNEQFF. CDR3 bases: TGTGCCAGCACCCAACAGGGGCGGGGCTCCTACAATGAGCAGTTCTTC.

The rearrangement links TRBV20-1 to TRBJ2-7; 7 positions agree with TRBD2. Germline CDR1 reads DFQATT; CDR2 reads SNEGSKA (reference sequence). Trimming at V came to 3 bases and at J to 3 bases, leaving 8 bases not matched to a gene. The CDR3 is 14 residues long. The CDR3 protein is CSARAPSGVYEQYF. Written as DNA, the CDR3 is TGCAGTGCTAGGGCCCCTAGCGGCGTCTACGAGCAGTACTTC.

The table lists this clonotype with a few counts. The CDR3 DNA sequence: TGTGCCATCAGTGACCCCCTGGGCACAGATACGCAGTATTTT. Its protein is CAISDPLGTDTQYF. V gene TRBV10-3 combines with J gene TRBJ2-3; unclear D gene. V dropped 3 bases and J dropped 1 base, with 8 bases sitting between them. From germline, CDR1 is ENHRY and CDR2 SYGVKD. CDR3 size: 14 residues.

In its sample, this clonotype was seen once. The chain has TRBV20-1 and TRBJ1-3; perhaps TRBD1 as D (6 bases). From germline, CDR1 is DFQATT and CDR2 SNEGSKA (reference sequence). The CDR3 covers 14 residues. The V end lost 5 bases, the J end lost 1 base, and 12 bases lay between the germline ends. The CDR3 spells CSAGPTGSGNTIYF. In nucleotides, the CDR3 is TGCAGTGCTGGTCCTACAGGGTCTGGAAACACCATATATTTT.

The chain is built from TRBV27 and TRBJ2-3, with 9 nucleotides matching TRBD2. CDR3 size: 17 residues. J was trimmed by 5 bases and V by 5 bases; bases with no gene match: 14. Germline CDR1 is MNHEY and CDR2 is SMNVEV (reference sequence). The CDR3 sequence: CASSHPSAGGPGDTQYF. For the CDR3, the DNA is TGTGCCAGCAGTCACCCCTCGGCGGGGGGGCCCGGAGATACGCAGTATTTT.

Remarks on this clonotype: This may arise from a read error, as a much more abundant clone is one base away. V and J are TRBV7-8 and TRBJ2-1; D remains ambiguous. This CDR3 has 17 residues. Germline V lookup: CDR1 SGHVS, CDR2 FQNEAQ. Trimming shortened V by 3 bases and J by 2 bases, and 17 bases separated the two germline ends. CDR3 loop: CASSFPYSGPTYNEQFF. CDR3 coding DNA: TGTGCCAGCAGCTTTCCATACTCGGGCCCCACCTACAATGAGCAGTTCTTC.

Only a few counts were recorded for this clonotype. The chain employs TRBV25-1 and TRBJ2-4; D gene uncertain. Per the germline V gene, CDR1 is MGHDK and CDR2 is SYGVNS. Trimming shortened V by 2 bases and J by 9 bases, and 17 bases separated the two germline ends. The CDR3 sequence is 15 residues long. Here the CDR3 DNA reads TGTGCCAGCAGTGAAGGAGATAGGGTCGGTAGCATTCAGTACTTC. Translation: CASSEGDRVGSIQYF.

The sample holds a few counts of this clonotype. This sequence joins TRBV20-1 and TRBJ2-1; 10 bases align to TRBD2. Trimming removed 0 bases from V and 0 bases from J; junction bases left unmatched: 11. The CDR3 has 19 residues. In germline, CDR1 is DFQATT, CDR2 SNEGSKA (reference sequence). CDR3 nucleotide sequence: TGCAGTGCTAGAGATCGGGTAACGAGCGGGAGGGCCTCCTACAATGAGCAGTTCTTC. It encodes CSARDRVTSGRASYNEQFF.

The chain is built from TRBV12-5 and TRBJ2-5; D possibly uses TRBD1 or TRBD2 (5 bases each). Judging by the DNA end, TRBJ2-7 fits better; the J call may be wrong. The CDR3 loop spans 14 amino acids. The germline V gene encodes CDR1 LGHNT and CDR2 FRNRAP. The CDR3 reads CASGAVGAYYEQYF. The CDR3 region has the DNA TGTGCTAGTGGTGCTGTCGGGGCCTACTACGAGCAGTACTTC.

The V gene is TRBV5-1, the J gene TRBJ1-4; 7 nucleotides align to TRBD1. V gave up 4 bases and J gave up 10 bases; unmatched junction bases: 7. This CDR3 comprises 13 residues. The germline V gene encodes CDR1 SGHRS and CDR2 YFSETQ. Written as DNA, the CDR3 is TGCGCCAGCAGCCCGGGACAGTCGGGAAAACTGTTTTTT. Protein sequence: CASSPGQSGKLFF. Using reference TRBV5-1 and TRBJ1-4 for the parts outside the CDR3, the full variable domain is KAGVTQTPRYLIKTRGQQVTLSCSPISGHRSVSWYQQTPGQGLQFLFEYFSETQRNKGNFPGRFSGRQFSNSRSEMNVSTLELGDSALYLCASSPGQSGKLFFGSGTQLSVL.

The chain combines TRBV20-1 with TRBJ2-7; 7 bases align to TRBD1. The CDR3 spans 13 residues. The trim removed 3 bases at V and 3 bases at J, leaving 5 bases unmatched. Germline-derived CDR1 and CDR2 are DFQATT and SNEGSKA (reference sequence). The CDR3 nucleotides read TGCAGTGCTAGGGGCCAGGGGGACTACGAGCAGTACTTC. This encodes CSARGQGDYEQYF.

The CDR3 is CASSLSPRGTYEQYF. The CDR3 DNA follows: TGTGCCAGCAGCCTTAGTCCCCGCGGAACCTACGAGCAGTACTTC. This rearrangement joins TRBV11-2 to TRBJ2-7; D unresolved. The length of the CDR3 is 15 residues. The germline V gene has CDR1 SGHAT and CDR2 FQNNGV. The V and J ends lost 5 bases and 2 bases respectively, with 16 bases between them.

The rearrangement links TRBV27 to TRBJ2-7; D not certain. Germline V lookup: CDR1 MNHEY, CDR2 SMNVEV (reference sequence). The length of the CDR3 is 14 residues. V lost 2 bases, J lost 6 bases, and 14 bases lay in between. In DNA, the CDR3 is TGTGCCAGCAGTTTAGGACGACCGACTGGCGAGCAGTACTTC. Protein sequence: CASSLGRPTGEQYF.

The chain combines TRBV24-1 with TRBJ2-5; D uncertain. The CDR3 is 15 residues long. Germline lookup yields CDR1 KGHDR and CDR2 SFDVKD. V gave up 4 bases and J gave up 4 bases, with 15 bases separating them. CDR3 coding DNA: TGTGCCACCAGTGACCCTGTTCGGGCCCCAGAGACCCAGTACTTC. It specifies CATSDPVRAPETQYF.

The V call is TRBV10-3, the J call TRBJ2-2; 10 nucleotides align to TRBD1. J was trimmed by 4 bases and V by 4 bases; bases with no gene match: 6. CDR1 and CDR2 from the germline V gene are ENHRY and SYGVKD. This CDR3 has 16 residues. CDR3 protein: CAISAGTGASTGELFF. The CDR3 DNA sequence: TGTGCCATCAGTGCCGGGACAGGGGCAAGCACCGGGGAGCTGTTTTTT.

Ten or more counts support this clonotype. The V and J genes are TRBV12-3 or TRBV12-4 and TRBJ2-5, with TRBD2 as a possible D gene (6 bases). With 4 bases removed from V and 2 bases from J, the gap between germline ends came to 11 bases. This CDR3 is built from 14 residues. CDR3 in DNA: TGTGCCAGCAGTTATTCGGGAGTGCAAGAGACCCAGTACTTC. Translation gives CASSYSGVQETQYF.

This clonotype was observed a few times. The chain recombines TRBV10-3 with TRBJ1-1; D is undetermined. CDR1 is ENHRY and CDR2 is SYGVKD in the germline V gene. The CDR3 totals 14 residues. V lost 2 bases to trimming and J lost 0 bases, with 7 bases between them. In DNA form, the CDR3 reads TGTGCCATCAGTGAGGGCGGGATGAACACTGAAGCTTTCTTT. This gives the protein CAISEGGMNTEAFF.

The J gene is TRBJ1-5, the V gene TRBV12-3 or TRBV12-4; D not resolved. Trimming left V 3 bases short and J 0 bases short, with 9 bases between. This CDR3 contains 15 residues. The DNA of the CDR3 is TGTGCCAGCAGTTTGGCCTCCAATAGCAATCAGCCCCAGCATTTT. Translation gives CASSLASNSNQPQHF.

As to this clonotype: The junction shows a germline mismatch at one end, possibly a read error. The J gene is TRBJ2-7, the V gene TRBV7-7, with 7 nucleotides matching TRBD2. This CDR3 comprises 15 residues. The germline V gene encodes CDR1 SSHAT and CDR2 FNYEAQ (reference sequence). CDR3 sequence reads: CSSSPGDYLSYEQYF. In DNA form, the CDR3 reads TGTTCCAGCAGCCCCGGGGACTACCTCTCCTACGAGCAGTACTTC.

This chain uses TRBV25-1 with TRBJ2-1; no reliable D call. The CDR3 extends over 12 amino acids. V lost 5 bases to trimming and J lost 10 bases, with 12 bases between them. Germline CDR1 and CDR2: MGHDK and SYGVNS. The chain's CDR3 is CASSPGTYEQFF. The CDR3, as DNA: TGTGCCAGCAGTCCAGGCACCTACGAGCAGTTCTTC.